This TCR beta chain was sequenced for a study of radiation and T cells in renal cell carcinoma. Study results and limitations: Without pretreatment biopsies, baseline tumor clonotype presence was undetermined.

The CDR3 spans 14 residues. V shed 4 bases, J shed 4 bases, and the junction held 7 bases outside the gene matches. CDR1 is SGHRS, CDR2 YFSETQ, per germline. The repertoire was sequenced with immunoSEQ multiplex PCR; TCRdb's copy has only in-frame clones and lacks some. This table has 60,000 to 75,000 clones, around three quarters appearing once. Remarks on this clone: The antigen is undetermined.

This sample's time point: blood 4 weeks post-SBRT, at nephrectomy. Specified treatment: 15 Gy SBRT to primary tumor, nephrectomy 4 weeks later. Blood was sampled at baseline, 2 weeks and 4 weeks after SBRT. Clear cell pathology was present in this patient's renal cell carcinoma. The chain uses TRBV5-1 and TRBJ2-5; 7 nucleotides line up with TRBD1. This receptor was obtained from a man between 60 and 70 years old with renal cell carcinoma. The starting material was blood, obtained from a patient whose treatment included radiotherapy and nephrectomy. CDR3 DNA: TGCGCCAGCAGCAACGACAGGGCACGAGAGACCCAGTACTTC. This sequence encodes CASSNDRARETQYF.